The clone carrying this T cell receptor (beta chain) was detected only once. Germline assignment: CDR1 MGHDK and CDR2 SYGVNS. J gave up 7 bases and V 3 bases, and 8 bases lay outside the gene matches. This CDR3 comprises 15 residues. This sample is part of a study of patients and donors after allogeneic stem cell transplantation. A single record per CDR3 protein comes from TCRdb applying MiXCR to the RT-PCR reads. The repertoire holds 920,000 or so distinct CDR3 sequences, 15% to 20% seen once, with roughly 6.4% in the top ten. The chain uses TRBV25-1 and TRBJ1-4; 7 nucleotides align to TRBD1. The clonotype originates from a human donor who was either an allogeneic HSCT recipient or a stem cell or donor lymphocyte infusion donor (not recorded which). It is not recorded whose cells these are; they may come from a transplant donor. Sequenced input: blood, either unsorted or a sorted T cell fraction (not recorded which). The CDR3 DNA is TGTGCCAGCAGTGACCAGAGGGGGCTAGTTGAAAAACTGTTTTTT. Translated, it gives CASSDQRGLVEKLFF.